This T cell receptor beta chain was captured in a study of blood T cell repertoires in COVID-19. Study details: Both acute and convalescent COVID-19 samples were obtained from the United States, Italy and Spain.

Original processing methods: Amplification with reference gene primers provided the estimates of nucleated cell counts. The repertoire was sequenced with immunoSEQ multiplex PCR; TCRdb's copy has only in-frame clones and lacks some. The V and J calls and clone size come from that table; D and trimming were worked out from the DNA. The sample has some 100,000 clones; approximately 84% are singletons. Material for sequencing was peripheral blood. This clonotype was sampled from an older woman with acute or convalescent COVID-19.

The CDR3 reads CAWSVGQGAYEQYF. The DNA for the CDR3 is TGTGCCTGGAGTGTAGGACAGGGGGCTTACGAGCAGTACTTC. This sequence joins TRBV30 and TRBJ2-7, with 11 bases that match TRBD1. Per germline, CDR1 GTSNPN and CDR2 SVGIG (reference sequence). The CDR3 loop spans 14 amino acids. J lost 4 bases, V lost 0 bases, and 2 bases had no gene match.